Listed below are T cell receptor beta chains from one sample, sequenced in a study of blood T cells in healthy people across ages. One entry per CDR3 protein results from TCRdb running MiXCR on the 5' RACE reads. This sample has some 750,000 distinct CDR3 sequences, with roughly 20% found just once. The sample consisted of blood. The receptors come from a man in his 70s in good health. CDR3s include the opening cysteine and the closing phenylalanine or tryptophan. Fields, in order: J gene, CDR3 length, V gene, D gene, clone size, CDR3 DNA, CDR3 protein. The D gene is left open where the match is weak. Clone sizes are given selectively: once, few, many, or a class where the clone is expanded.

j_gene: TRBJ1-5
len: 16
v_gene: TRBV6-6
d_gene: .
abundance: few
CDR3nt: TGTGCCAGCAGTTACTCCCCGGTGGGGGCAAATCAGCCCCAGCATTTT
CDR3aa: CASSYSPVGANQPQHF

j_gene: TRBJ2-3
len: 16
v_gene: TRBV20-1
d_gene: TRBD2
abundance: .
CDR3nt: TGCAGTGCTAGGGGGCTGCTAGCGGGAATCACAGATACGCAGTATTTT
CDR3aa: CSARGLLAGITDTQYF

j_gene: TRBJ1-2
len: 14
v_gene: TRBV7-9
d_gene: .
abundance: .
CDR3nt: TGTGCCAGCAGCTTAGAGGCCAGAGCCTATGGCTACACCTTC
CDR3aa: CASSLEARAYGYTF

j_gene: TRBJ1-4
len: 13
v_gene: TRBV11-3
d_gene: .
abundance: .
CDR3nt: TGTGCCAGCAGCTTAAGGGAAGATGAAAAACTGTTTTTT
CDR3aa: CASSLREDEKLFF

j_gene: TRBJ2-4
len: 13
v_gene: TRBV12-3/TRBV12-4
d_gene: .
abundance: many
CDR3nt: TGTGCCAGCAGTTTAGAAGCCAAAAACATTCAGTACTTC
CDR3aa: CASSLEAKNIQYF

j_gene: TRBJ2-3
len: 14
v_gene: TRBV12-3/TRBV12-4
d_gene: .
abundance: .
CDR3nt: TGTGCCAGCAGTTTCGGGAGCCCCACAGATACGCAGTATTTT
CDR3aa: CASSFGSPTDTQYF

j_gene: TRBJ2-5
len: 15
v_gene: TRBV20-1
d_gene: .
abundance: .
CDR3nt: TGCAGTGCTAGAGACGAACGAGGGGATCAGGAGACCCAGTACTTC
CDR3aa: CSARDERGDQETQYF

j_gene: TRBJ1-5
len: 16
v_gene: TRBV5-1
d_gene: TRBD1
abundance: .
CDR3nt: TGCGCCAGCAGCTTGGTCCCCGGGACAGGCAATCAGCCCCAGCATTTT
CDR3aa: CASSLVPGTGNQPQHF

j_gene: TRBJ2-5
len: 13
v_gene: TRBV5-1
d_gene: .
abundance: .
CDR3nt: TGCGCCACCAAGAGGGACCTCCAAGAGACCCAGTACTTC
CDR3aa: CATKRDLQETQYF

j_gene: TRBJ2-3
len: 15
v_gene: TRBV7-2
d_gene: .
abundance: few
CDR3nt: TGTGCCAGCAGCCTAAGGCAGGGGAGGGTAGATACGCAGTATTTT
CDR3aa: CASSLRQGRVDTQYF

j_gene: TRBJ2-7
len: 14
v_gene: TRBV28
d_gene: .
abundance: few
CDR3nt: TGTGCCAGCAGTTGGGCCCAACGCTCCTACGAGCAGTACTTC
CDR3aa: CASSWAQRSYEQYF

j_gene: TRBJ2-3
len: 17
v_gene: TRBV12-3/TRBV12-4
d_gene: TRBD2
abundance: .
CDR3nt: TGTGCCAGCAGCTTTCGGACTAGCGGGGTGACCCCGGATGCGCAGTATTTT
CDR3aa: CASSFRTSGVTPDAQYF

j_gene: TRBJ2-4
len: 16
v_gene: TRBV7-9
d_gene: TRBD2
abundance: .
CDR3nt: TGTGCCAGCAGCGCTATGGCTAGCGGGAACAAAAACATTCAGTACTTC
CDR3aa: CASSAMASGNKNIQYF

j_gene: TRBJ1-2
len: 13
v_gene: TRBV28
d_gene: .
abundance: .
CDR3nt: TGTGCCAGCAGGCCGGTGGGAGGATATGGCTACACCTTC
CDR3aa: CASRPVGGYGYTF

j_gene: TRBJ2-3
len: 14
v_gene: TRBV10-2
d_gene: TRBD1
abundance: .
CDR3nt: TGCGCCAGCAGTGGTCAGGGGGCTGCAGATACGCAGTATTTT
CDR3aa: CASSGQGAADTQYF

j_gene: TRBJ1-1
len: 17
v_gene: TRBV18
d_gene: .
abundance: .
CDR3nt: TGTGCCAGCTCACCCCAATTGAGACGGTCCTTCAACACTGAAGCTTTCTTT
CDR3aa: CASSPQLRRSFNTEAFF

j_gene: TRBJ2-3
len: 14
v_gene: TRBV4-3
d_gene: .
abundance: .
CDR3nt: TGCGCCAGCAGCCAGCTATCTAGCAGAGATACGCAGTATTTT
CDR3aa: CASSQLSSRDTQYF

j_gene: TRBJ2-5
len: 12
v_gene: TRBV29-1
d_gene: TRBD1
abundance: .
CDR3nt: TGCAGTGCCTACAGGGGTCAAGAGACCCAGTACTTC
CDR3aa: CSAYRGQETQYF

j_gene: TRBJ1-2
len: 13
v_gene: TRBV29-1
d_gene: .
abundance: few
CDR3nt: TGCAGCGTTGAAGATGGGGGGTTAGAGGGCTACACCTTC
CDR3aa: CSVEDGGLEGYTF

j_gene: TRBJ2-3
len: 15
v_gene: TRBV21-1
d_gene: .
abundance: .
CDR3nt: TGTGCCAGCAGCAAAGCCGGGACTAGCGGAGATACGCAGTATTTT
CDR3aa: CASSKAGTSGDTQYF

j_gene: TRBJ1-2
len: 13
v_gene: TRBV6-6
d_gene: .
abundance: .
CDR3nt: TGTGCCAGCAGGGGGGGTGGAGGGTTTGGCTACACCTTC
CDR3aa: CASRGGGGFGYTF

j_gene: TRBJ1-2
len: 13
v_gene: TRBV28
d_gene: .
abundance: .
CDR3nt: TGTGCCAGCAGTGAAACAGACCCCTATGGCTACACCTTC
CDR3aa: CASSETDPYGYTF

j_gene: TRBJ1-1
len: 13
v_gene: TRBV7-9
d_gene: TRBD1
abundance: .
CDR3nt: TGTGCCAGCAGTTCGACAGGGTCCGGTGAAGCTTTCTTT
CDR3aa: CASSSTGSGEAFF

j_gene: TRBJ1-1
len: 15
v_gene: TRBV7-9
d_gene: .
abundance: .
CDR3nt: TGTGCCAGCAGCCCCCTGGTGGGGATGAACACTGAAGCTTTCTTT
CDR3aa: CASSPLVGMNTEAFF

j_gene: TRBJ2-1
len: 14
v_gene: TRBV24-1
d_gene: TRBD2
abundance: few
CDR3nt: TGTGCCACGATGAGGGCTAGCGGGGGCAGCGAGCAGTTCTTC
CDR3aa: CATMRASGGSEQFF

j_gene: TRBJ2-2
len: 13
v_gene: TRBV5-1
d_gene: .
abundance: few
CDR3nt: TGCGCCAGCAGCTTGGTATGGACCGGGGAGCTGTTTTTT
CDR3aa: CASSLVWTGELFF